A single sample is the source of the 6 T cell receptor beta chains below, sequenced in a study of shared T cell receptors in the human thymus. Measured with immunoSEQ multiplex PCR; TCRdb has only the in-frame clones, and not every one. Among more than 300,000 clones listed, around 95% were seen once. Material for sequencing was thymocytes. The receptors here all came from a human donor.

This clone was seen just once. The chain combines TRBV28 with TRBJ1-2, with D possibly TRBD1 on 5 matching bases. The germline CDR1 and CDR2 sequences are MDHEN and SYDVKM. The CDR3 covers 15 residues. Trimming pared 6 bases from V and 2 bases from J, leaving 16 bases between. The CDR3 bases are TGTGCCAGCAGCCCCGCGGGGGGAATAAACTATGGCTACACCTTC. Translation gives CASSPAGGINYGYTF.

The J gene is TRBJ2-3, the V gene TRBV5-6; tentatively, D is TRBD1 or TRBD2 (5 bases each). CDR1 is SGHDT and CDR2 is YYEEEE in the germline V gene. Trimming took 2 bases from V and 0 from J, leaving 13 bases between them. The CDR3 length is 16 residues. The CDR3 bases are TGTGCCAGCAGCTTTTCGAGGGGACCTAGCACAGATACGCAGTATTTT. Protein: CASSFSRGPSTDTQYF.

The rearrangement links TRBV11-2 to TRBJ1-3; D might be TRBD1 (5 bases). The V gene lost 8 bases and the J gene lost 0 bases, with 11 bases spanning the gap. The germline V gene encodes CDR1 SGHAT and CDR2 FQNNGV. The CDR3 has 14 residues. The CDR3 DNA reads as TGTGCCAGCCGACGGGGGAACTCTGGAAACACCATATATTTT. Its protein product is CASRRGNSGNTIYF.

The chain employs TRBV16 and TRBJ2-7; 9 bases align to TRBD2. Germline V gene data show CDR1 as KGHSY and CDR2 as FQNENV. After removal of 4 bases from V and 5 bases from J, the junction contained 12 bases not matched to a gene. The CDR3 runs 16 residues. CDR3 in amino acids: CASSRELAGVFDEQYF. Written as DNA, the CDR3 is TGTGCCAGCAGCCGGGAGTTAGCGGGAGTATTCGACGAGCAGTACTTC.

CDR3 region: CASSPLGGKTQYF. CDR3 in DNA: TGTGCCAGCAGTCCCCTGGGGGGGAAGACCCAGTACTTC. The V gene is TRBV6-5, the J gene TRBJ2-5; TRBD2 matches at 7 bases. The CDR3 extends over 13 amino acids. Trimming removed 5 bases from V and 6 bases from J; junction bases left unmatched: 6. Germline CDR1 is MNHEY and CDR2 is SVGAGI.

This clone was recorded once. This chain uses TRBV27 with TRBJ2-2, with 8 nucleotides matching TRBD2. CDR1 MNHEY and CDR2 SMNVEV come from the germline V gene (reference sequence). The CDR3 spans 18 residues. The junction had 12 bases not matched to a gene; V was cut back by 5 bases and J by 1 base. The CDR3 region has the DNA TGTGCCAGCAGTCCTGACACTTTAGCGGGACGGAACACCGGGGAGCTGTTTTTT. Encoded protein: CASSPDTLAGRNTGELFF.